Below, one T cell receptor beta chain is given with its context. Its antigen specificity is not known. No quality values exist for individual bases; no much larger clone is one base distant. CDR1 SGHNT and CDR2 YYREEE are derived from the germline V gene (reference sequence). Compared with germline, V lacks 3 bases and J lacks 2 bases; bases without a gene match: 7. CDR3 length: 15 amino acids, cysteine to phenylalanine. Solely the CDR3 DNA is kept, with 45 bases framed from the first base. The protocol used for the library was the immunoSEQ multiplex PCR assay. TCRdb retrieved this table from immuneACCESS and kept in-frame rearrangements only. Not all clones are present; in checked studies, unresolved V genes account for under half, and no reason is known for the remainder. The sample table shows about 42,000 clones, and around four fifths are seen once. 0.55% to 0.75% of the sample belongs to the ten largest clones.

The sample originates from a study of T cell changes during pregnancy in multiple sclerosis (dated by TCRdb to between 2018 and 2021). For context, the study as a whole: The study examined how the T cell repertoire changed over the course of pregnancy in women with multiple sclerosis.

The V and J genes are TRBV5-4 and TRBJ2-7, with TRBD1 identical over 8 junction bases. The input for sequencing was CD4+ T cells from peripheral blood mononuclear cells, taken before pregnancy. The clonotype originates from a female donor with multiple sclerosis, enrolled in a pregnancy study. The CDR3 in this case is CASSSLTGQAYEQYF. The DNA reads as follows: TGTGCCAGCAGCTCACTAACGGGACAGGCCTACGAGCAGTACTTC.